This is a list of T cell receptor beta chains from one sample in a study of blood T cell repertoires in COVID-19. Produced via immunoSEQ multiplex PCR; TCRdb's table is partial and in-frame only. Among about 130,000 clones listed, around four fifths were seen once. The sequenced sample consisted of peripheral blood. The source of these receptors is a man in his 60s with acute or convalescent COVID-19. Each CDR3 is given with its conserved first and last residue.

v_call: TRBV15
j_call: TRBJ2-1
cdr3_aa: CATSRGGRAAYNEQFF

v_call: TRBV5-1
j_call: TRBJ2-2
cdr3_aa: CASSSLAGNTGELFF

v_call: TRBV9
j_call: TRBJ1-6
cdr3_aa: CASSGATDPVSPLHF

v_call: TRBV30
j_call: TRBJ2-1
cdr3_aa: CAWSRQGVEQFF

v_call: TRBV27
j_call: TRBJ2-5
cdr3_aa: CASSYGHGGETQYF

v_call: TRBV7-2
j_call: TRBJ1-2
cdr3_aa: CASSPGRLNGYTF

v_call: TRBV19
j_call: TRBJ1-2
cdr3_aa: CASSIDRGTAYNYGYTF

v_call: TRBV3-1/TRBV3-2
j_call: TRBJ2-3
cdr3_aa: CASSQRALAGAVDTQYF

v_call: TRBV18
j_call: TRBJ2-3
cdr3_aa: CASSDGQSDTQYF

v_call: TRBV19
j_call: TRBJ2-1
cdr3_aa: CASSRTGQSLYNEQFF

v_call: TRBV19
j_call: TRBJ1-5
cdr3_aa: CASSTDSSQPQHF

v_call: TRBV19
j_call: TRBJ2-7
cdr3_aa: CASSKRDRDGEQYF

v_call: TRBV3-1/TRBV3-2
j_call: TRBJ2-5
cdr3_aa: CASSQWQGATQYF

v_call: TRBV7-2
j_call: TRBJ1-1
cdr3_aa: CASSLVGTGWTEAFF

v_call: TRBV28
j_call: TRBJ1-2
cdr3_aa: CASSTIQGASYGYTF

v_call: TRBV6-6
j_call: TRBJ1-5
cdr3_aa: CASSTGRHQPQHF

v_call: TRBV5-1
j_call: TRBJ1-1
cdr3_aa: CASSLAGTGYEAFF

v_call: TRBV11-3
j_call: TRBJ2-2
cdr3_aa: CASSFDRAGELFF

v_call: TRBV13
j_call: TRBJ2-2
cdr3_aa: CASRRRGGGELFF

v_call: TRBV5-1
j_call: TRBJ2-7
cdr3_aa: CASSSTGLYEQYF

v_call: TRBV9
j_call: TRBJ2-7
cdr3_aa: CASSVGSGRAAGEQYF

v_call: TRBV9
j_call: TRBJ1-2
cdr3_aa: CASSERTGEFGIYGYTF

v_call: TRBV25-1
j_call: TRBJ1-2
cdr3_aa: CASSIGQYGYTF

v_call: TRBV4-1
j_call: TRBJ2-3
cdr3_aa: CASSQEALGLAPSEDTQYF

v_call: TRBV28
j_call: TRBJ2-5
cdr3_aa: CASSLAGGPLGAQYF

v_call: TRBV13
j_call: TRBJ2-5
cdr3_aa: CASSSSGQGDQETQYF

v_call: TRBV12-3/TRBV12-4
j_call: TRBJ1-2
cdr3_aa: CASSLDREKSYTF

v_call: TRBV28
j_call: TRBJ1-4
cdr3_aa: CASSRGRGFEKLFF

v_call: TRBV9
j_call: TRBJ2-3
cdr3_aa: CASSVAGQGTDTQYF

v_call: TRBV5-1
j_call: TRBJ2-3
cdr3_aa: CASSPSGIDTQYF

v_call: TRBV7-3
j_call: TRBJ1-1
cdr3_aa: CASSLDGQGAVEAFF

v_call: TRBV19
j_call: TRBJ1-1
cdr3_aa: CASSRSSLEAFF

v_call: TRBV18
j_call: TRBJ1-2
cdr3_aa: CASSPGTVINYGYTF

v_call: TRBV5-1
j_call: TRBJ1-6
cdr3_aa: CASSLDSLVNSPLHF

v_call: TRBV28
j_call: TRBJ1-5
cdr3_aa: CASGTLNQPQHF

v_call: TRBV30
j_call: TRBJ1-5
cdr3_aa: CAWSVQGMSNQPQHF

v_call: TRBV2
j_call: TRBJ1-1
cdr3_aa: CASSEGAGLKAFF

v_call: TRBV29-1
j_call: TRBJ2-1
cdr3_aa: CSVGTSGIEQFF

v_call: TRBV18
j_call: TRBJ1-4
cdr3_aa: CASSQSTAATNEKLFF

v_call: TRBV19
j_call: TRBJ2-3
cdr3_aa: CASSGPGLAGGASTDTQYF

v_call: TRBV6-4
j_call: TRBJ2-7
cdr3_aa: CASRETYEQYF

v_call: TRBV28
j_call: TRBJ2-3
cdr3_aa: CASSLRDTQYF

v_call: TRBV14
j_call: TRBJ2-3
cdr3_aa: CASSQGRSLAGTQYF

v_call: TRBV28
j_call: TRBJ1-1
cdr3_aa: CASSPPGASTEAFF

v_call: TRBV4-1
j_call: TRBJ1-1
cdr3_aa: CASSQDGGRGRLRVPEAFF

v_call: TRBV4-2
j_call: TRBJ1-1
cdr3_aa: CASSADREEALF

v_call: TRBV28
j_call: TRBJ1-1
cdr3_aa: CASNQGLGKAFF

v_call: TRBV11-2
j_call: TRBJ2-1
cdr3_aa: CASSPGNGNEQFF

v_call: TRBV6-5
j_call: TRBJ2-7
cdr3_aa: CASSKTPSGPYEQYF

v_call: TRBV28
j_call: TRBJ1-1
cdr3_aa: CASGGAAYTEAFF

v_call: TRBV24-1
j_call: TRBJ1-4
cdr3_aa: CATSDPVNEKLFF

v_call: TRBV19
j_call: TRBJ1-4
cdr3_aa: CASIDSGRPPNEKLFF

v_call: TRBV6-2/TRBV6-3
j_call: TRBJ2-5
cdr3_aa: CASSYPPGPAGETQYF

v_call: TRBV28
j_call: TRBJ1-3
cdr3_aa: CASSLGRGNTIYF

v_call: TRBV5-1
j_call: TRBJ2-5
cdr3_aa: CASSLAGLAGGQETQYF

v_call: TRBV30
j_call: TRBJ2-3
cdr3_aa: CAWSVPIAEITDTQYF

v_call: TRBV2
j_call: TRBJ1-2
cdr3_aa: CARDSRDSYGYTF